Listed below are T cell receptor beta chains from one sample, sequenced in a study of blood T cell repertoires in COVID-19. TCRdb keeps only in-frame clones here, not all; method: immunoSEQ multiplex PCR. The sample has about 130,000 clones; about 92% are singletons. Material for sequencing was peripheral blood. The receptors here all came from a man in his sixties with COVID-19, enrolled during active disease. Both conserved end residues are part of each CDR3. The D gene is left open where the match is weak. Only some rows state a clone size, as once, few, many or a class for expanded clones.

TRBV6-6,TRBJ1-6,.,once,CASSPWGSPLHF,TGTGCCAGCAGTCCCTGGGGCTCACCCCTCCACTTT
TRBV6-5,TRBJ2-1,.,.,CASSQTDYNEQFF,TGTGCCAGCAGTCAAACTGACTACAATGAGCAGTTCTTC
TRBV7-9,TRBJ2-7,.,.,CASRGQYDSYEQYF,TGTGCCAGCAGAGGACAGTACGATTCCTACGAGCAGTACTTC
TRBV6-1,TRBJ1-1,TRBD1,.,CASSAAFGPGQPLMNTEAFF,TGTGCCAGCAGTGCCGCCTTTGGCCCGGGACAGCCCCTCATGAACACTGAAGCTTTCTTT
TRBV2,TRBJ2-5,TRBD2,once,CASRLAGETQYF,TGTGCCAGCAGACTAGCGGGAGAGACCCAGTACTTC
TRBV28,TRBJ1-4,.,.,CASSLWSGSATNEKLFF,TGTGCCAGCAGTTTATGGTCCGGTTCTGCAACTAATGAAAAACTGTTTTTT
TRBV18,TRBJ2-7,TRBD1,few,CASSGTGWSSYEQYF,TGTGCCAGCTCAGGGACAGGTTGGAGCTCCTACGAGCAGTACTTC
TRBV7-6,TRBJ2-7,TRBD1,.,CASSLAGRQGLYEQYF,TGTGCCAGCAGCTTAGCGGGGAGACAGGGGCTCTACGAGCAGTACTTC
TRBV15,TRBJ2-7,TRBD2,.,CATSRGLPGLNVYEQYF,TGTGCCACCAGCAGAGGCCTCCCGGGACTAAACGTCTACGAGCAGTACTTC
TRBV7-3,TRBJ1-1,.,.,CASSLQGKAEAFF,TGTGCCAGCAGCTTACAGGGGAAAGCTGAAGCTTTCTTT
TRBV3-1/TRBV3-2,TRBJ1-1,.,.,CASSQTPRTEAFF,TGTGCCAGCAGCCAAACGCCGAGAACTGAAGCTTTCTTT
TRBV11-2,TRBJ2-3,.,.,CASSAAGADTQYF,TGTGCCAGCAGCGCGGCAGGGGCAGATACGCAGTATTTT
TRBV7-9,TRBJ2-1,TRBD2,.,CASFSGTRSYNEQFF,TGTGCCAGCTTTAGCGGGACCCGCTCCTACAATGAGCAGTTCTTC
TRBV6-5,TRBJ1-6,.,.,CASTRSEGSPLHF,TGTGCCAGCACCCGGTCCGAGGGTTCACCCCTCCACTTT
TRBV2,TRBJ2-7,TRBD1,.,CASRPGQGESYEQYF,TGTGCCAGCAGACCGGGACAGGGTGAATCCTACGAGCAGTACTTC
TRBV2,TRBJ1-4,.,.,CASTRGATNEKLFF,TGTGCCAGCACCCGGGGTGCAACTAATGAAAAACTGTTTTTT
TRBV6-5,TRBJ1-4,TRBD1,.,CASSWTGGSNEKLFF,TGTGCCAGCAGTTGGACAGGGGGTTCTAATGAAAAACTGTTTTTT
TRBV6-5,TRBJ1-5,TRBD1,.,CASSYSRGNQPQHF,TGTGCCAGCAGTTACTCCAGGGGGAATCAGCCCCAGCATTTT
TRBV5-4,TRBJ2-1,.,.,CASSLDYRSSYNEQFF,TGTGCCAGCAGCTTGGACTACCGAAGCTCCTACAATGAGCAGTTCTTC
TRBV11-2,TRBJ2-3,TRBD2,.,CASSLDLAGTDTQYF,TGTGCCAGCAGCTTAGACCTAGCGGGCACAGATACGCAGTATTTT
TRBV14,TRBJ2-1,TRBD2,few,CASSPGTSGNEQFF,TGTGCCAGCAGCCCCGGGACTAGCGGGAATGAGCAGTTCTTC
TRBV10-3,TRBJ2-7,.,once,CAISESGRGGTYEQYF,TGTGCCATCAGTGAGAGTGGAAGGGGAGGAACCTACGAGCAGTACTTC
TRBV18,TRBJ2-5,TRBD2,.,CASSPGGFRQETQYF,TGTGCCAGCTCACCGGGGGGGTTTCGGCAAGAGACCCAGTACTTC
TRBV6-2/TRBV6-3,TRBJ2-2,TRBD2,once,CASSPTGLAGGLFTGELFF,TGTGCCAGCAGCCCCACGGGACTAGCGGGAGGGCTCTTCACCGGGGAGCTGTTTTTT
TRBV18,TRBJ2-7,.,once,CASSPDDTYEQYF,TGTGCCAGCTCCCCCGACGACACCTACGAGCAGTACTTC
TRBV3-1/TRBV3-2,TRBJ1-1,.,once,CASSHFTGNTEAFF,TGTGCCAGCAGCCATTTCACAGGAAACACTGAAGCTTTCTTT
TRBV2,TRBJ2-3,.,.,CASRVYQDTDTQYF,TGTGCCAGCAGAGTTTACCAGGACACAGATACGCAGTATTTT
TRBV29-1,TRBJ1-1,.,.,CSVDADGKNTEAFF,TGCAGCGTTGACGCCGACGGGAAGAACACTGAAGCTTTCTTT
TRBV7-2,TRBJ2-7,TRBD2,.,CASSLGREGEQYF,TGTGCCAGCAGCTTAGGGCGGGAGGGCGAGCAGTACTTC
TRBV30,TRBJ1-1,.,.,CAWSNTNTEAFF,TGTGCCTGGAGTAACACCAACACTGAAGCTTTCTTT
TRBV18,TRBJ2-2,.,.,CASSPPVRVNTGELFF,TGTGCCAGCTCACCACCCGTTCGGGTAAACACCGGGGAGCTGTTTTTT
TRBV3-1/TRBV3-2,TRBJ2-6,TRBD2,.,CASSPRLAAYSGANVLTF,TGTGCCAGCAGCCCCCGACTAGCGGCTTACTCTGGGGCCAACGTCCTGACTTTC
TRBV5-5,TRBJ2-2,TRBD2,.,CASSPRTSGSTGELFF,TGTGCCAGCAGCCCCCGGACTAGCGGGAGCACCGGGGAGCTGTTTTTT
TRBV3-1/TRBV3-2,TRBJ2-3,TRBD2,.,CASSQVQRGADTQYF,TGTGCCAGCAGCCAAGTTCAGCGGGGCGCAGATACGCAGTATTTT
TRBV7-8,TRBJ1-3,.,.,CASTLRRQTGNTIYF,TGTGCCAGCACCCTTCGGAGACAGACTGGAAACACCATATATTTT
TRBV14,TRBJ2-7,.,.,CASSQVERGYEQYF,TGTGCCAGCAGCCAAGTAGAAAGGGGGTACGAGCAGTACTTC
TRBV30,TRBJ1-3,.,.,CAWSQTGSRGNTIYF,TGTGCCTGGAGTCAAACAGGTTCGCGGGGAAACACCATATATTTT
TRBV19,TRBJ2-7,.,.,CASSLSPGSYEQYF,TGTGCCAGTAGTCTATCGCCAGGCTCCTACGAGCAGTACTTC
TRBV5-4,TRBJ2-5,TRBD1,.,CASSLGDRVPRGETQYF,TGTGCCAGCAGCTTGGGGGACAGGGTCCCGCGAGGGGAGACCCAGTACTTC
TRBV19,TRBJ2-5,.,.,CASSRTRGYQETQYF,TGTGCCAGTAGTAGAACTAGGGGGTACCAAGAGACCCAGTACTTC
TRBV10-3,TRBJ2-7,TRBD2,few,CAINEREGKSYEQYF,TGTGCCATCAATGAGCGGGAGGGAAAATCCTACGAGCAGTACTTC
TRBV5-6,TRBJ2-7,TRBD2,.,CASSLASGGALYEQYF,TGTGCCAGCAGCTTGGCCTCGGGAGGTGCCCTCTACGAGCAGTACTTC
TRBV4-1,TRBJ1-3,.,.,CASSQPPGVSSGNTIYF,TGCGCCAGCAGCCAACCTCCAGGGGTCAGCTCTGGAAACACCATATATTTT
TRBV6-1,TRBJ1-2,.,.,CASSERNYGYTF,TGTGCCAGCAGTGAACGGAACTATGGCTACACCTTC
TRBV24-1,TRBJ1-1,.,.,CATSDSQTENTEAFF,TGTGCCACCAGTGATTCCCAGACAGAGAACACTGAAGCTTTCTTT
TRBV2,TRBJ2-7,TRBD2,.,CASKETSGIYEQYF,TGTGCCAGCAAAGAGACTAGCGGAATCTACGAGCAGTACTTC
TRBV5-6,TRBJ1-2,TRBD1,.,CASRETGGYGYTF,TGTGCCAGCAGAGAGACAGGGGGCTATGGCTACACCTTC
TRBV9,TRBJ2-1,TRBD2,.,CASSVLLAGDEQFF,TGTGCCAGCAGCGTATTACTAGCGGGAGATGAGCAGTTCTTC
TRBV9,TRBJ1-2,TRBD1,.,CASSFKGTGGGYTF,TGTGCCAGCAGCTTCAAGGGGACAGGGGGTGGCTACACCTTC
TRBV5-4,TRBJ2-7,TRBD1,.,CASSLGQDSYEQYF,TGTGCCAGCAGCTTAGGACAGGATTCCTACGAGCAGTACTTC
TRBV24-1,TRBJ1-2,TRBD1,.,CATSGTGVGKNYGYTF,TGTGCCACCAGCGGGACAGGGGTAGGGAAAAACTATGGCTACACCTTC
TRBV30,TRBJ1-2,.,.,CAWSPLGGGAYGYTF,TGTGCCTGGAGCCCCCTTGGGGGGGGAGCCTATGGCTACACCTTC
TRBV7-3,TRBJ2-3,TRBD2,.,CASSPRGGIGTDTQYF,TGTGCCAGCAGCCCTCGGGGGGGAATAGGCACAGATACGCAGTATTTT
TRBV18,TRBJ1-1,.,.,CASSPLRGTTEAFF,TGTGCCAGCTCACCACTACGGGGGACCACTGAAGCTTTCTTT
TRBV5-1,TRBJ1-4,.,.,CASRMGEDEKLFF,TGCGCCAGCAGGATGGGAGAGGATGAAAAACTGTTTTTT
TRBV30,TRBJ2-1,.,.,CAQQDSSSYNEQFF,TGTGCCCAACAGGATAGTAGCTCCTACAATGAGCAGTTCTTC
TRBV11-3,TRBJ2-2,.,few,CASSPGRVDTGELFF,TGTGCCAGCAGCCCGGGAAGGGTTGACACCGGGGAGCTGTTTTTT
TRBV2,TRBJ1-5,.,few,CASSEIGGRNQPQHF,TGTGCCAGCAGTGAAATCGGGGGAAGGAATCAGCCCCAGCATTTT
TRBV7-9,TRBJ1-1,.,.,CASSLGVAFF,TGTGCCAGCAGCTTAGGCGTGGCTTTCTTT
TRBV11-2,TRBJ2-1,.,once,CASSSPIHPSTYNEQFF,TGTGCCAGCAGCTCCCCCATCCACCCAAGCACTTACAATGAGCAGTTCTTC